A single sample gave rise to the 13 T cell receptor beta chains below, sequenced in a study of cytomegalovirus exposure and HLA in healthy donors. A multiplex PCR was run with 60 Vbeta primers and 13 Jbeta primers. Assay used: immunoSEQ multiplex PCR; TCRdb lists only in-frame clones, some missing. The sample has about 150,000 clones; about 79% are singletons. The specimen was PBMCs. The receptors derive from a male donor in good health and CMV-seronegative.

Only a few counts were recorded for this clone. The chain joins TRBV10-3 to TRBJ2-7, with TRBD1 matching 7 bases. CDR1 and CDR2 (germline): ENHRY, SYGVKD. V lost 0 bases and J lost 7; bases outside the gene matches: 6. The CDR3 is 14 residues long. CDR3 amino acids: CAISESGQTGEQYF. DNA for the CDR3: TGTGCCATCAGTGAGTCGGGACAGACCGGAGAGCAGTACTTC.

This chain links TRBV19 with TRBJ1-4; unclear D gene. The CDR3 contains 15 residues. Germline loops: CDR1 LNHDA, CDR2 SQIVND (reference sequence). Deletions cut 3 bases from V and 1 base from J, with 9 bases between. The CDR3 DNA sequence: TGTGCCAGTAGTATCGGACTTGTAACTAATGAAAAACTGTTTTTT. Translated, it gives CASSIGLVTNEKLFF. The whole variable domain, filled in from reference TRBV19 and TRBJ1-4, reads DGGITQSPKYLFRKEGQNVTLSCEQNLNHDAMYWYRQDPGQGLRLIYYSQIVNDFQKGDIAEGYSVSREKKESFPLTVTSAQKNPTAFYLCASSIGLVTNEKLFFGSGTQLSVL.

This clone appeared once. The chain carries TRBV13 and TRBJ1-3, with 7 bases identical to TRBD1. J gave up 5 bases and V 3 bases, and 13 bases lay outside the gene matches. Germline assignment: CDR1 PRHDT and CDR2 FYEKMQ (reference sequence). The length of the CDR3 is 17 residues. CDR3 in amino acids: CASSFYRDREERNTIYF. The CDR3 nucleotides read TGTGCCAGCAGCTTTTACCGGGACAGAGAGGAAAGAAACACCATATATTTT.

The chain joins TRBV11-3 to TRBJ1-1, with a possible D match to TRBD1 (5 bases). Trimming removed 5 bases from V and 11 bases from J, with 18 bases in between. The CDR3 consists of 13 residues. Germline CDR1 SGHNT, CDR2 YENEEA. CDR3 protein: CASSPGRANGAFF. The CDR3 DNA is TGTGCCAGCAGCCCCGGCAGGGCCAATGGGGCTTTCTTT.

This sequence joins TRBV7-8 and TRBJ2-2; 10 bases agree with TRBD2. V was clipped by 5 bases and J by 5 bases; unmatched bases: 17. This CDR3 is 19 amino acids long. Germline V lookup: CDR1 SGHVS, CDR2 FQNEAQ. CDR3 residues: CASSPGWRAGGAGTGELFF. CDR3 nucleotides: TGTGCCAGCAGCCCTGGATGGCGAGCGGGAGGGGCAGGGACCGGGGAGCTGTTTTTT.

The chain combines TRBV6-5 with TRBJ2-3; 9 bases align to TRBD1. Per germline, CDR1 MNHEY and CDR2 SVGAGI. This CDR3 comprises 15 residues. The junction had 5 bases not matched to a gene; V was cut back by 3 bases and J by 4 bases. The CDR3 sequence: CASSYSGTGPDTQYF. The CDR3 DNA reads as TGTGCCAGCAGTTATTCCGGGACAGGGCCAGATACGCAGTATTTT.

This clone came up a few times. V gene TRBV6-6 combines with J gene TRBJ2-7; D is unresolved. CDR1 MNHNY and CDR2 SVGAGI come from the germline V gene (reference sequence). With 6 bases removed from V and 0 bases from J, the gap between germline ends came to 15 bases. The CDR3 totals 15 residues. The CDR3: CASSHRAPGSYEQYF. In nucleotides, the CDR3 is TGTGCCAGCAGCCACCGTGCCCCCGGCTCCTACGAGCAGTACTTC.

The chain recombines TRBV6-1 with TRBJ2-7; D ambiguous. CDR3 length equals 8 residues. Per the germline V gene, CDR1 is MNHNS and CDR2 is SASEGT. Trimming left V 6 bases short and J 13 bases short, with 7 bases between. CDR3 coding DNA: TGTGCCAGCAGCGGTGAATACTTC. The encoded protein is CASSGEYF.

This chain connects TRBV4-3 to TRBJ2-2; a weak D match, TRBD2 (7 bases). Trimming left V 0 bases short and J 4 bases short, with 18 bases between. Germline CDR1 LGHNA, CDR2 YSLEER. This CDR3 spans 18 amino acids. This chain's CDR3 is CASSQDFGGPLGTGELFF. In DNA form, the CDR3 reads TGCGCCAGCAGCCAAGATTTCGGGGGGCCACTAGGCACCGGGGAGCTGTTTTTT.

The V gene is TRBV7-2, the J gene TRBJ1-2, with D hard to call. There are 16 residues in the CDR3. CDR1 and CDR2 (germline): SGHTA, FQGNSA. Trimming removed 1 base from V and 4 bases from J, with 16 bases in between. CDR3 DNA sequence: TGTGCCAGCAGCTTAGATTCTTTTGTCGGCGGCTATGGCTACACCTTC. It is translated as CASSLDSFVGGYGYTF.

This chain joins TRBV19 and TRBJ1-2; TRBD1 is a possible D gene (6 bases). The CDR3 covers 16 residues. V lost 6 bases to trimming and J lost 4 bases, with 21 bases between them. Germline CDR1 is LNHDA and CDR2 is SQIVND (reference sequence). CDR3 DNA sequence: TGTGCCAGTAGCCAAACCATTTTACAGGGAGTCTATGGCTACACCTTC. Amino acids: CASSQTILQGVYGYTF.

The rearrangement joins TRBV7-9 to TRBJ1-3; 11 positions agree with TRBD1. The CDR3 loop spans 14 amino acids. The germline V gene encodes CDR1 SEHNR and CDR2 FQNEAQ (reference sequence). Unmatched junction bases numbered 1, after V lost 5 bases and J lost 4 bases. The CDR3 nucleotides are TGTGCCAGCAGCCGGACAGGGGGCGGAAACACCATATATTTT. This translates into CASSRTGGGNTIYF.

The rearrangement joins TRBV7-9 to TRBJ1-1; D may be TRBD1 (6 bases). This CDR3 is built from 12 residues. Germline lookup yields CDR1 SEHNR and CDR2 FQNEAQ (reference sequence). The CDR3 sequence is CSNSDSLNEAFF. CDR3 nucleotide sequence: TGTTCCAACTCGGACAGCTTGAATGAAGCTTTCTTT.